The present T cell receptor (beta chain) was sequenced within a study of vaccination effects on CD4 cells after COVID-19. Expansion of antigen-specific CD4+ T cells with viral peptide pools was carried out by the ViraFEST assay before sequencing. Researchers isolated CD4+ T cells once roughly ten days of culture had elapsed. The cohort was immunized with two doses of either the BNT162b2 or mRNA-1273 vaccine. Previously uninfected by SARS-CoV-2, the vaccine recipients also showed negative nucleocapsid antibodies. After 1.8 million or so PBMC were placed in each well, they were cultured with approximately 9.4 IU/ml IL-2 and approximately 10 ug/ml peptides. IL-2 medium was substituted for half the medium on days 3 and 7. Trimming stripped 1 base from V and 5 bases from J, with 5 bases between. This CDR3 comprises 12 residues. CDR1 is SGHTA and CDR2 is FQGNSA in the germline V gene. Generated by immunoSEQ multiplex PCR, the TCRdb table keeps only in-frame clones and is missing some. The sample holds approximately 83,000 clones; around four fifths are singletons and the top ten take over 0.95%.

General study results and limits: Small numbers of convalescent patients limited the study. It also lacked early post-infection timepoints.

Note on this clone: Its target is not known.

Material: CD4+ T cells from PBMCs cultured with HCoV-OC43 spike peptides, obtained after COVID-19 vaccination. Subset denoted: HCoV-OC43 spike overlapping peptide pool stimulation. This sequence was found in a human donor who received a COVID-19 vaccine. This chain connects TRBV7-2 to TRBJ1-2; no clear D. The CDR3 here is CASSLVRYGYTF. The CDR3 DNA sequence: TGTGCCAGCAGCTTAGTCCGGTATGGCTACACCTTC.